This T cell receptor (beta chain) derives from a study of stem cell transplantation in POMP-related autoinflammatory disease. Overall study: Impaired MHC class I-dependent CD8+ differentiation was hypothesized from defective thymoproteasomes. Pre-transplant patients had naive-skewed CD4+ T cells and few CD8+ T cells. Study-wide results and limits: A trend toward lower repertoire diversity and greater clonality appeared in every analyzed T-cell subset of PRAID patients.

On this clone: Its target is not known.

V was shortened by 5 bases and J by 0 bases, with 8 bases between the two germline ends. The CDR3 extends over 14 amino acids. The germline gives CDR1 KGHSH, CDR2 LQKENI. Assay used: immunoSEQ multiplex PCR; TCRdb lists only in-frame clones, some missing. The sample contains some 26,000 clones, 82% of which appear only once. Source: CD4+ T cells from PBMCs, taken before stem cell transplantation. V and J are TRBV18 and TRBJ2-1; D not resolved. This sequence originates from a human donor with POMP-related autoinflammation and immune dysregulation (PRAID). CDR3 loop: CASSFRSSYNEQFF. The CDR3 coding sequence is TGTGCCAGCTCATTCCGGAGCTCCTACAATGAGCAGTTCTTC.